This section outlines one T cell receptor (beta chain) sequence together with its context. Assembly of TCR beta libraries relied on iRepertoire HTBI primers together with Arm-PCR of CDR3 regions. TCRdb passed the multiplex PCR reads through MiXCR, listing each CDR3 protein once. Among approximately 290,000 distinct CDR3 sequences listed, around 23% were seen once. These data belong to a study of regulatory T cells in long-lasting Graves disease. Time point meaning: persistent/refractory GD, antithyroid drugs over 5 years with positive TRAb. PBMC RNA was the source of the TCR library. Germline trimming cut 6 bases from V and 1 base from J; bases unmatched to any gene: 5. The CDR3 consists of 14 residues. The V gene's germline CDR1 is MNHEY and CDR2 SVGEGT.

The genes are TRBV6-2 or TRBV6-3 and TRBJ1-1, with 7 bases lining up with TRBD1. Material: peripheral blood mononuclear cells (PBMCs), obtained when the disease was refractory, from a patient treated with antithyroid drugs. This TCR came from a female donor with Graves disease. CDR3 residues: CASRTGAGNTEAFF. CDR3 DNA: TGTGCCAGCAGAACAGGGGCGGGGAACACTGAAGCTTTCTTT.